This TCR beta chain stems from a study of blood T cell repertoires in COVID-19. Across the study: COVID-19 samples from acute and convalescent phases originated in the United States, Italy and Spain. Sources were T cells, B-cell-depleted T cells, or PBMCs; the material itself was cDNA or gDNA.

TCRdb's table, derived via immunoSEQ multiplex PCR, lists solely in-frame clones and lacks some. The data hold approximately 140,000 clones, with around 80% observed a single time. CDR1 LNHNV and CDR2 YYDKDF come from the germline V gene (reference sequence). This CDR3 has 15 residues. Trimming took 1 base from V and 4 from J; bases not matched to a gene: 7. This receptor was identified in a human donor with acute or convalescent COVID-19. The donor label of this sample is uncertain. This chain connects TRBV15 to TRBJ2-7; TRBD2 agrees at 7 bases. The sample consisted of peripheral blood. The CDR3 sequence: CATSRVSGGMYEQYF. In DNA form, the CDR3 reads TGTGCCACCAGCAGAGTCTCGGGGGGTATGTACGAGCAGTACTTC.